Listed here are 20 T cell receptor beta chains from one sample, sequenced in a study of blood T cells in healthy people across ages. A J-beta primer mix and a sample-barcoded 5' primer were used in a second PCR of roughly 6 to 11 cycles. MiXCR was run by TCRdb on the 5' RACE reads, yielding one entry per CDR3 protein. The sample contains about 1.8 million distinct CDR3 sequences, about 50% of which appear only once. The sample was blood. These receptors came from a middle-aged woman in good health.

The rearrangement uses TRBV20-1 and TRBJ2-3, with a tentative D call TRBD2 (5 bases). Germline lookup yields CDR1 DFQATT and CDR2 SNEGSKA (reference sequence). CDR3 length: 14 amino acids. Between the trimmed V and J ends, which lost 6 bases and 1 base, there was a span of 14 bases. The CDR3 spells CSATGNRGTDTQYF. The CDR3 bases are TGCAGTGCAACGGGGAATCGGGGCACAGATACGCAGTATTTT.

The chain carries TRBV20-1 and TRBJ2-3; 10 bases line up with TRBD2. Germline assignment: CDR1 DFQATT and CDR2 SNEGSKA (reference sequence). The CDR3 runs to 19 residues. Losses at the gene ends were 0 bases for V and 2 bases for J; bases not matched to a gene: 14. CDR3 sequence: CSARDLGVAGGPFTDTQYF. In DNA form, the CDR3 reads TGCAGTGCTAGAGATCTGGGAGTAGCGGGGGGACCCTTCACAGATACGCAGTATTTT.

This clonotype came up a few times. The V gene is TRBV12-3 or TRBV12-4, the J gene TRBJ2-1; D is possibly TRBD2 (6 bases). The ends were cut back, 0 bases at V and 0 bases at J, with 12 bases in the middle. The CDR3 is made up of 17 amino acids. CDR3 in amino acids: CASSLAGTLSSYNEQFF. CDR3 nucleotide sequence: TGTGCCAGCAGTTTAGCGGGGACTCTTAGCTCCTACAATGAGCAGTTCTTC.

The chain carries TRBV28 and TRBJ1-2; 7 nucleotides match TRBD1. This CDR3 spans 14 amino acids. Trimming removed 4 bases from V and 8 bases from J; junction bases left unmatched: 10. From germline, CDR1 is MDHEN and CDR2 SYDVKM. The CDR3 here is CASSWYRGAIGYTF. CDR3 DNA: TGTGCCAGCAGTTGGTACAGGGGAGCGATCGGCTACACCTTC.

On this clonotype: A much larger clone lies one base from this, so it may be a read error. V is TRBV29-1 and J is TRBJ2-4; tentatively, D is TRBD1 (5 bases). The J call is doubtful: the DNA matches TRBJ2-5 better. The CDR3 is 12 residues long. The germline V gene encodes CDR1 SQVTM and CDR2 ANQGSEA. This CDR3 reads CSVARQQGTQYF. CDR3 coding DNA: TGCAGCGTTGCGAGACAGCAGGGGACCCAGTACTTC.

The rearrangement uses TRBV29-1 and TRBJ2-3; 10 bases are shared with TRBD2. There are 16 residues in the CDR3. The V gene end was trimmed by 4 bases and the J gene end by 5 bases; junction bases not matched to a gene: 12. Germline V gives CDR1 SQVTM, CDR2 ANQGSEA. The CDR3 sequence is CSVVQRGGPLRDTQYF. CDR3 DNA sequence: TGCAGCGTTGTCCAGCGGGGGGGCCCTCTCCGAGATACGCAGTATTTT.

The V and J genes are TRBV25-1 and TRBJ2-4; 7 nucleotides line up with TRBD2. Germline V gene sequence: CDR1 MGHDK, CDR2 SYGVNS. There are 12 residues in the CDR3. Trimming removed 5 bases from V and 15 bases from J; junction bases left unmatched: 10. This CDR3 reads CASSSPAGELYF. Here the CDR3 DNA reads TGTGCCAGCAGTTCCCCTGCGGGAGAGCTGTACTTC.

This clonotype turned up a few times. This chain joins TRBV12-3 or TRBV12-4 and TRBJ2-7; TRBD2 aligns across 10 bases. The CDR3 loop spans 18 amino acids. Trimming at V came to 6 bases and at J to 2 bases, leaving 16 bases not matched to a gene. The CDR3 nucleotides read TGTGCCAGCAGCCGTACGATAGCGGGGGGCCCACGGACCTACGAGCAGTACTTC. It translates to CASSRTIAGGPRTYEQYF.

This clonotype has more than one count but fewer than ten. CDR3 loop: CSAKQGALRQETQYF. The CDR3 nucleotides read TGCAGTGCCAAACAGGGGGCTCTGAGGCAAGAGACCCAGTACTTC. This chain connects TRBV20-1 to TRBJ2-5; TRBD1 matches at 9 bases. This CDR3 has 15 amino acids. The germline CDR1 and CDR2 sequences are DFQATT and SNEGSKA (reference sequence). V was clipped by 6 bases and J by 2 bases; unmatched bases: 10.

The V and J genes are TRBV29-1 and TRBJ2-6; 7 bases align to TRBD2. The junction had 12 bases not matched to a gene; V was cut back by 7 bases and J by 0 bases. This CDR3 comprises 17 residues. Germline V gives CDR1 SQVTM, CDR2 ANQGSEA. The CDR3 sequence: CSAGGGGFSSGANVLTF. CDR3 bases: TGCAGCGCAGGTGGGGGGGGATTTAGCTCTGGGGCCAACGTCCTGACTTTC.

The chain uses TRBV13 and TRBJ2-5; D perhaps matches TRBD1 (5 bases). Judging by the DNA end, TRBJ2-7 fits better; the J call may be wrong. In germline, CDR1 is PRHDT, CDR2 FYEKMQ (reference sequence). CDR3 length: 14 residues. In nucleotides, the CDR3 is TGTGCCAGCAGCTTAACCCGCAGGGCGAACGAGCAGTACTTC. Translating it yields CASSLTRRANEQYF.

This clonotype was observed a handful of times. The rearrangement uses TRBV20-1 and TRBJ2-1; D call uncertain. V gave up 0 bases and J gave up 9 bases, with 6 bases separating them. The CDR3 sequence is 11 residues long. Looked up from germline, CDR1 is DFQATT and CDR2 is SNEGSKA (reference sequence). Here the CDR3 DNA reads TGCAGTGCTAGAGATCAGGCTGAGCAGTTCTTC. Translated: CSARDQAEQFF.

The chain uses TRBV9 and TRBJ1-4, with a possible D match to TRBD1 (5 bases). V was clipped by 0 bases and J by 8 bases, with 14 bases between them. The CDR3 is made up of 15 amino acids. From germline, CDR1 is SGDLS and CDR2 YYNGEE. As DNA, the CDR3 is TGTGCCAGCAGCGTAGATGGGACCCCCTACGAAAAACTGTTTTTT. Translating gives CASSVDGTPYEKLFF.

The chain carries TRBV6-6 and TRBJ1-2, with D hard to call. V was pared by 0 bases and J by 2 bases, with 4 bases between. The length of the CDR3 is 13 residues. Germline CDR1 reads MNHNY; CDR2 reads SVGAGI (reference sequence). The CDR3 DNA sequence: TGTGCCAGCAGTTACTCGGTGAACTATGGCTACACCTTC. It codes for CASSYSVNYGYTF.

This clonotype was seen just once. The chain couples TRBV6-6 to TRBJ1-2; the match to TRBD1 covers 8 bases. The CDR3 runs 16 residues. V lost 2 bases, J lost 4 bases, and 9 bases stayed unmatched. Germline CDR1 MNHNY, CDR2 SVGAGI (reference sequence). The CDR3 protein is CASSYTTGVVIYGYTF. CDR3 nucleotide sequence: TGTGCCAGCAGTTACACGACAGGGGTCGTAATCTATGGCTACACCTTC.

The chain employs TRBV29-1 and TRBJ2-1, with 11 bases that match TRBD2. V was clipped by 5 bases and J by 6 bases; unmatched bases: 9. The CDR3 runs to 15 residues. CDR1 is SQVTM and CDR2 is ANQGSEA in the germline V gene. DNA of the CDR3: TGCAGCGTTTATAGCGGGGGGGCTTATGTCAATGAGCAGTTCTTC. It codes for CSVYSGGAYVNEQFF.

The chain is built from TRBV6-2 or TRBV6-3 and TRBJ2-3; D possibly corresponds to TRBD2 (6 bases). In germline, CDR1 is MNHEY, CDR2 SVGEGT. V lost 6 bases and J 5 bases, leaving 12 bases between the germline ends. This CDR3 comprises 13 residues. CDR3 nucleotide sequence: TGTGCCAGCAGGGCGGAGGGAAAAGATACGCAGTATTTT. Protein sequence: CASRAEGKDTQYF.

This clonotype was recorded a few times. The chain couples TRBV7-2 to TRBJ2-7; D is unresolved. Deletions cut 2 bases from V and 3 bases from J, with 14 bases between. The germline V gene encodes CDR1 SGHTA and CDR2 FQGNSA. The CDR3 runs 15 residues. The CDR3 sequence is CASSLSTAKRYEQYF. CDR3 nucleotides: TGTGCCAGCAGCTTATCTACTGCTAAGCGCTACGAGCAGTACTTC. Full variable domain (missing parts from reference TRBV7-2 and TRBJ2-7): GAGVSQSPSNKVTEKGKDVELRCDPISGHTALYWYRQSLGQGLEFLIYFQGNSAPDKSGLPSDRFSAERTGGSVSTLTIQRTQQEDSAVYLCASSLSTAKRYEQYFGPGTRLTVT.

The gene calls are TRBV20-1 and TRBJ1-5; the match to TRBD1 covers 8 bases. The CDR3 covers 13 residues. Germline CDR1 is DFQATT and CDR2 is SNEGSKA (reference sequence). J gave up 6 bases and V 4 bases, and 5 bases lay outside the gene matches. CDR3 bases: TGCAGTGCTACAGGGGGCGAGGGTCAGCCCCAGCATTTT. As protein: CSATGGEGQPQHF.

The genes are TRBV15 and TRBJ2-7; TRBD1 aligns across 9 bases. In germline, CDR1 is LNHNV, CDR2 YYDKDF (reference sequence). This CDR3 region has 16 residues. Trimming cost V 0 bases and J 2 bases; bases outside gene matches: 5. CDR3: CATSREMGQGAYEQYF. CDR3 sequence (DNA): TGTGCCACCAGCAGAGAGATGGGACAGGGTGCCTACGAGCAGTACTTC.